This T cell receptor (beta chain) stems from a study of T-cell memory formation after mild COVID-19. The germline V gene has CDR1 DFQATT and CDR2 SNEGSKA (reference sequence). The CDR3 is 15 amino acids. Unmatched junction bases numbered 5, after V lost 2 bases and J lost 0 bases. TCRdb redid the calling of the 5' RACE reads with MiXCR, one entry per CDR3 protein. The sample contains hundreds of thousands of distinct CDR3 sequences, 20% of which appear only once. The chain combines TRBV20-1 with TRBJ1-1; TRBD1 aligns across 8 bases. This receptor was obtained from an adult woman who had mild COVID-19 (a few samples of this study predate the infection). Cell type and time point are not known. Sequenced sample: PBMCs or a T cell subset sorted from them (not recorded which). The DNA of the CDR3 is TGCAGTGCTAGACCTTCGACAGGGGTGAACACTGAAGCTTTCTTT. It specifies CSARPSTGVNTEAFF.